This record concerns one T cell receptor beta chain sequence. Its cognate antigen is unknown. RNA transcripts provided the source from which TCR beta CDR3 regions were amplified. HTBI primers were used for first-round RT-PCR of the TCR CDR3. MiXCR was run by TCRdb on the multiplex PCR reads, yielding one entry per CDR3 protein. This sample has hundreds of thousands of distinct CDR3 sequences, with 45% found just once. Those patients with uncontrolled infection, other autoimmune disease, pregnancy or lactation were excluded. These data originate in a study of T cells in Graves' hyperthyroidism and ophthalmopathy. Per germline, CDR1 SGHNT and CDR2 YYREEE (reference sequence). J lost 4 bases, V lost 4 bases, and 4 bases had no gene match. CDR3 length equals 15 residues. General study results and limits: Before onset, ophthalmopathy was predicted by the model a median 6.5 months earlier. Clonotypes that were expanded in thyroid above 0.001 mostly appeared in blood too.

Material: peripheral blood or thyroid tissue (not recorded which). This chain connects TRBV5-4 to TRBJ2-5; 13 bases align to TRBD2. The sequence was collected from an adult man with Graves' disease, either hyperthyroidism or ophthalmopathy (not recorded which). The CDR3 is CASSPGTSGIETQYF. The CDR3, as DNA: TGTGCCAGCAGCCCGGGGACTAGCGGGATAGAGACCCAGTACTTC.